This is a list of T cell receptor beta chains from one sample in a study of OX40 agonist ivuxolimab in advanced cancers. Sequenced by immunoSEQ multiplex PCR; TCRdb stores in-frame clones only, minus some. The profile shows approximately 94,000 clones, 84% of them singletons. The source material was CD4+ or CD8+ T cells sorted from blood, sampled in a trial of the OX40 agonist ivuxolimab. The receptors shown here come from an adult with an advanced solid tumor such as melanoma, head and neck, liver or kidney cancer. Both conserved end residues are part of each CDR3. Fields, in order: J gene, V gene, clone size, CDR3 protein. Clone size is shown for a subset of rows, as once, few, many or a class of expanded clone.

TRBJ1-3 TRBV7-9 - CASSLVGGKENTIYF
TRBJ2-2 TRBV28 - CASSLNGAGNTGELFF
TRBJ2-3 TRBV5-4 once CASSPGLAGADTQYF
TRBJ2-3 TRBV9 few CASSVRGYSTDTQYF
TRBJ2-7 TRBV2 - CASSPGQPYEQYF
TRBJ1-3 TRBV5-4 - CASSQKPTALNTIYF
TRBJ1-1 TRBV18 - CASSAGQEKTEAFF
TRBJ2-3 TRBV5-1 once CASKQEVSGGITDTQYF
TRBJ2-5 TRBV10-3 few CAVGGPQETQYF
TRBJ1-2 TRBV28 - CASSLGQGPYGYTF
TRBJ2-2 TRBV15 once CATSRQVNTGELFF
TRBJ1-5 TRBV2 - CASRDRGRDQPQHF
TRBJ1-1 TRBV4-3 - CASSQVEGVTEAFF
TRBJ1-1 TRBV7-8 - CASSLRHLPNTEAFF
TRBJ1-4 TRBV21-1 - CASSKGPTSLGVNEKLFF
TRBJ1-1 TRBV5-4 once CASSLEQGITEAFF
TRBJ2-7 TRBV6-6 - CASSYSIVTSYEQYF
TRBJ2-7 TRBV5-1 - CASSRQGGAVSDEQYF
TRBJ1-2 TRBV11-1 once CASSPGGGAGYTF
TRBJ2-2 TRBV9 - CASSALSQKTGELFF
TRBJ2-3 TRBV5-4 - CASSSPSERSNTDTQYF
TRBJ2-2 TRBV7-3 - CASSEWGRELFF
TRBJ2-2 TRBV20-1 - CSARWGRELFF
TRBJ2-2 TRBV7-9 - CASSFLAETGELFF
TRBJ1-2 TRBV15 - CATSSEGQGARGGYTF
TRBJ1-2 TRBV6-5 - CASSYYQGSYTF
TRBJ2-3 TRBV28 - CASSISSTGPDTQYF
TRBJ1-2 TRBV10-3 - CAIRQGAGEDGYTF
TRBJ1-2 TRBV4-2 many CASSQSLDSPRRGYTF
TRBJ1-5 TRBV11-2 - CASSLEGGRASNQPQHF
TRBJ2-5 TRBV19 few CASTRTLGETQYF
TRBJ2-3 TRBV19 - CASGGQGSDTQYF
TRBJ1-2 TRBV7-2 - CASTLSGVLGGYTF
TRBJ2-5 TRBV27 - CWGLRGPETQYF
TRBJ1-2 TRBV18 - CASSPPGRDRPIGYTF
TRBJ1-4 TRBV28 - CASNLGATNEKLFF
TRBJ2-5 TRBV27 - CASSRDTLGETQYF
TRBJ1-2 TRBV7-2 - CASSLASGDGYTF
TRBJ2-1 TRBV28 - CAILPAEGGGAYEQFF